The T cell receptor beta chain under discussion was sequenced for a study of OX40 agonist ivuxolimab in advanced cancers. Study-level information: Ivuxolimab was delivered to patients intravenously every 2 weeks at doses spanning 0.01 to 10 mg/kg.

Study-wide points: Fewer expanded clones were found on average in CD4+ than in CD8+ T cells. Clonal expansion in partial responders at 0.1-3.0 mg/kg ranked among the lowest.

In the case of this clone: The antigen is undetermined.

Autoimmune disease history or systemic immunosuppression meant exclusion. Measured with immunoSEQ multiplex PCR; TCRdb has only the in-frame clones, and not every one. The sample includes about 50,000 clones, roughly 88% of them seen just once. The V gene's germline CDR1 is MDHEN and CDR2 SYDVKM. V shed 6 bases, J shed 8 bases, and the junction held 18 bases outside the gene matches. This CDR3 region has 17 residues. The receptor comes from an adult with an advanced solid tumor such as melanoma, head and neck, liver or kidney cancer. The chain uses TRBV28 and TRBJ2-1, with 8 nucleotides matching TRBD2. The sample was CD4+ or CD8+ T cells sorted from blood, taken in a trial of the OX40 agonist ivuxolimab. This CDR3 is CASSRPAGGSAVYEQFF. CDR3 nucleotides: TGTGCCAGCAGCCGCCCGGCGGGAGGCTCTGCGGTTTATGAGCAGTTCTTC.